These 13 T cell receptor beta chains were sequenced from one sample in a study of blood T cell repertoires in COVID-19. Only in-frame clones appear in the TCRdb table, and some are missing; sequencing was by immunoSEQ multiplex PCR. The sample records about 48,000 clones, roughly 77% being singletons. The material sequenced was peripheral blood. The receptors originated from a human donor with active or convalescent COVID-19. The donor label of this sample is uncertain.

The gene calls are TRBV4-1 and TRBJ2-3; D remains unclear. The CDR3 spans 16 residues. Germline loops: CDR1 MGHRA, CDR2 YSYEKL. Trimming stripped 0 bases from V and 1 base from J, with 11 bases between. The CDR3 bases are TGCGCCAGCAGCCAAGATCGGGTTTCGGGCACAGATACGCAGTATTTT. It codes for CASSQDRVSGTDTQYF.

The chain combines TRBV30 with TRBJ2-3; D is ambiguous. Per germline, CDR1 GTSNPN and CDR2 SVGIG (reference sequence). Trimming took 1 base from V and 2 from J, leaving 7 bases between them. The CDR3 contains 13 residues. CDR3 DNA: TGTGCCTGGAGTGCCGGGTACACAGATACGCAGTATTTT. The encoded protein is CAWSAGYTDTQYF.

The chain recombines TRBV10-2 with TRBJ2-1; 8 nucleotides line up with TRBD2. This CDR3 comprises 12 residues. Losses at the gene ends were 11 bases for V and 7 bases for J; bases not matched to a gene: 7. Germline V lookup: CDR1 WSHSY, CDR2 SAAADI. The CDR3 sequence is CAYGLARNEQFF. DNA for the CDR3: TGCGCCTACGGACTAGCAAGGAATGAGCAGTTCTTC.

The chain has TRBV27 and TRBJ1-2; 7 bases map to TRBD1. CDR1 MNHEY and CDR2 SMNVEV come from the germline V gene (reference sequence). Trimming cost V 6 bases and J 5 bases; bases outside gene matches: 3. This CDR3 comprises 12 residues. As DNA, the CDR3 is TGTGCCAGCAGACGGGACAGATATGGCTACACCTTC. As protein: CASRRDRYGYTF.

J is TRBJ1-3 and V is TRBV19, with 9 bases matching TRBD1. This CDR3 spans 15 amino acids. The V segment lost 4 bases and the J segment 0 bases; nucleotides outside the gene matches: 1. Per the germline V gene, CDR1 is LNHDA and CDR2 is SQIVND (reference sequence). The CDR3 sequence is CASSRDRVSGNTIYF. The CDR3 DNA sequence: TGTGCCAGTAGTAGGGACAGGGTCTCTGGAAACACCATATATTTT.

The gene calls are TRBV4-1 and TRBJ2-5; D is uncertain. This CDR3 contains 15 residues. Looked up from germline, CDR1 is MGHRA and CDR2 is YSYEKL. V dropped 1 base and J dropped 2 bases, with 11 bases sitting between them. CDR3 in amino acids: CASSQGRRRQETQYF. In DNA, the CDR3 is TGCGCCAGCAGCCAAGGACGTAGGCGGCAAGAGACCCAGTACTTC.

The chain couples TRBV5-1 to TRBJ2-5, with 7 nucleotides matching TRBD1. After removal of 4 bases from V and 7 bases from J, the junction contained 13 bases not matched to a gene. The CDR3 sequence is 15 residues long. CDR1 is SGHRS and CDR2 is YFSETQ in the germline V gene. CDR3 nucleotide sequence: TGCGCCAGCAGCAGCCCCGGGACAGACCTTGGGACCCAGTACTTC. Translated, it gives CASSSPGTDLGTQYF.

In DNA form, the CDR3 reads TGTGCCATCAGTGAAGGACAGGGAAGAATGCAGAACCCCTATGGCTACACCTTC. Protein: CAISEGQGRMQNPYGYTF. The V gene is TRBV10-3, the J gene TRBJ1-2; 8 positions agree with TRBD1. The CDR3 contains 18 residues. V dropped 3 bases and J dropped 4; count of bases not matched to a gene: 16. Germline V gene lookup returns CDR1 ENHRY and CDR2 SYGVKD.

This chain connects TRBV4-1 to TRBJ2-1, with D unclear. Germline CDR1 MGHRA, CDR2 YSYEKL. Trimming removed 0 bases at V and 9 bases at J, with 9 bases between. The length of the CDR3 is 13 residues. CDR3 amino acids: CASSQDRRSEQFF. Written as DNA, the CDR3 is TGCGCCAGCAGCCAAGATCGGAGAAGTGAGCAGTTCTTC.

The V gene is TRBV12-5, the J gene TRBJ1-3, with D hard to call. Trimming stripped 1 base from V and 0 bases from J, with 10 bases between. In germline, CDR1 is LGHNT, CDR2 FRNRAP. The CDR3 length is 16 residues. The CDR3 region has the DNA TGTGCTAGTGGTTTGGATACAACCCCCTCTGGAAACACCATATATTTT. Residues: CASGLDTTPSGNTIYF.

The V and J genes are TRBV28 and TRBJ1-1; 9 bases are shared with TRBD1. Trimming took 5 bases from V and 7 from J; bases not matched to a gene: 8. Germline CDR1 is MDHEN and CDR2 is SYDVKM. CDR3 size: 14 residues. DNA for the CDR3: TGTGCCAGCAGTCAACAGGGGGCGCTGATTGAAGCTTTCTTT. The encoded protein is CASSQQGALIEAFF.

This clone was observed a handful of times. V usage is TRBV10-3 and J usage is TRBJ2-7; the match to TRBD2 covers 7 bases. The CDR3 runs to 15 residues. V lost 1 base to trimming and J lost 4 bases; unmatched junction nucleotides: 7. Germline loops: CDR1 ENHRY, CDR2 SYGVKD. CDR3: CAISELASGLYEQYF. CDR3 coding DNA: TGTGCCATCAGTGAGTTGGCTAGCGGATTATACGAGCAGTACTTC.

The chain joins TRBV29-1 to TRBJ2-5, with D possibly matching TRBD1 (5 bases). The CDR3 loop spans 14 amino acids. Per germline, CDR1 SQVTM and CDR2 ANQGSEA. Trimming removed 5 bases from V and 5 bases from J, with 18 bases in between. The CDR3 protein is CSVYQGLGFETQYF. The CDR3 DNA sequence: TGCAGCGTTTACCAGGGATTAGGATTTGAGACCCAGTACTTC.